The clone carrying this TCR beta chain was observed at least ten times. As yet, its antigen is unknown. Hyperthyroidism, newly diagnosed and lasting under 2 months, affected patients aged 18 to 65. A patient was excluded if there was uncontrolled infection, other autoimmune disease, pregnancy or lactation. The diagnoses drew upon clinical symptoms, serum thyroxine and TRAb, thyroid ultrasound and orbital computed tomography. The sample originates from a study of T cells in Graves' hyperthyroidism and ophthalmopathy. TCR beta CDR3 regions were amplified from RNA transcripts. HTBI primers were the set used in a first-round RT-PCR of the TCR CDR3. MiXCR was run by TCRdb on the multiplex PCR reads, yielding one entry per CDR3 protein. The data contain around 290,000 distinct CDR3 sequences, roughly 13% of them singletons. Germline lookup yields CDR1 MNHNS and CDR2 SASEGT. CDR3 size: 12 residues. V lost 4 bases to trimming and J lost 1 base, with 2 bases between them.

Study-level findings and limits: Most clonotypes that expanded in the thyroid above 0.001 also showed up in blood.

The receptor was derived from a woman aged 40 to 50 with Graves' hyperthyroidism. The chain is built from TRBV6-1 and TRBJ2-1; D not certain. Sequencing was carried out using blood. The chain's CDR3 is CASSVSYNEQFF. CDR3 DNA sequence: TGTGCCAGCAGTGTGTCCTACAATGAGCAGTTCTTC.